The entry below describes one TCR beta chain. The sample belongs to a study of blood T cell repertoires in COVID-19. About the research overall: Sample material is recorded as cDNA or gDNA derived from T cells, B-cell-depleted T cells, or PBMCs.

CDR1 is SGHDT, CDR2 YYEEEE, per germline. The CDR3 covers 12 residues. With 5 bases removed from V and 2 bases from J, the gap between germline ends came to 7 bases. In the study's own analysis: Cell counts per sample came from amplifying reference gene primers. Produced via immunoSEQ multiplex PCR; TCRdb's table is partial and in-frame only. V and J calls and clone size come straight from that table; D and trimming were deduced from the DNA. The table lists some 230,000 clones, 70% to 90% of them singletons, with around 9.6% in the top ten. This sequence was found in a woman aged 45-65 years with COVID-19, enrolled during active disease. The sequenced sample was peripheral blood. J is TRBJ1-2 and V is TRBV5-6, with D possibly matching TRBD1 (5 bases). CDR3 coding DNA: TGTGCCAGCAGAGACAGAAACTATGGCTACACCTTC. Protein: CASRDRNYGYTF.